This TCR beta chain emerged from a study of blood T cell repertoires in COVID-19. Whole-study context: The study drew acute and convalescent COVID-19 samples from the United States, Italy and Spain. Sample material is recorded as cDNA or gDNA derived from T cells, B-cell-depleted T cells, or PBMCs.

Seattle's cohort entered during active infection and was followed longitudinally. The V gene lost 0 bases and the J gene lost 7 bases, with 12 bases spanning the gap. CDR1 LGHDT and CDR2 YNNKEL come from the germline V gene (reference sequence). This CDR3 is built from 15 residues. As processed by the authors: Using reference gene primer amplification, nucleated cell counts were estimated. Sequencing used immunoSEQ multiplex PCR; TCRdb keeps in-frame clones, though not all of them. That table supplies the V and J calls and clone size; D and trimming were determined from the DNA. The table lists roughly 440,000 clones, approximately 90% of them singletons.

The V and J genes are TRBV3-1 (or the pseudogene TRBV3-2) and TRBJ1-4; D not certain. The specimen sequenced was peripheral blood. The TCR was taken from a woman in her fifties or sixties with COVID-19, enrolled during active disease. CDR3 nucleotides: TGTGCCAGCAGCCAAGATCCGGGTCCTAGTGAAAAACTGTTTTTT. Its translation is CASSQDPGPSEKLFF.